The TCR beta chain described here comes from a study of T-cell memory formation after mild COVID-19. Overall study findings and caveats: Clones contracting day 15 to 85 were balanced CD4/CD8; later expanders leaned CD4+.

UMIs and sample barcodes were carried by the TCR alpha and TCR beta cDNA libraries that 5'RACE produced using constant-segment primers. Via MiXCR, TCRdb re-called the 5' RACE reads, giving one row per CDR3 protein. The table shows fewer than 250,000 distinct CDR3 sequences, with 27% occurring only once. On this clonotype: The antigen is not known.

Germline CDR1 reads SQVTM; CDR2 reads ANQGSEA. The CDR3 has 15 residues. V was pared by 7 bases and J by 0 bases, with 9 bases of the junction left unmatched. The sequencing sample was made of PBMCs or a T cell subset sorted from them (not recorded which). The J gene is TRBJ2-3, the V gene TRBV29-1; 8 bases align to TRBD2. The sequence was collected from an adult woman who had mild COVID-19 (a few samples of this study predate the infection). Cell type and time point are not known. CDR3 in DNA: TGCAGCGCTCTGGGACTAGATACGAGCACAGATACGCAGTATTTT. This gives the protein CSALGLDTSTDTQYF.